What follows are 13 T cell receptor beta chains derived from one specimen sequenced in a study of blood T cell repertoires in COVID-19. Sequenced by immunoSEQ multiplex PCR; TCRdb stores in-frame clones only, minus some. The sample carries 150,000 to 200,000 clones, around 84% recorded once. Source material: PBMCs or T cells enriched from blood (not recorded which). The receptors derive from a woman in her forties or fifties who had recovered from COVID-19.

The chain has TRBV29-1 and TRBJ2-2; the match to TRBD1 covers 7 bases. The V gene end was trimmed by 6 bases and the J gene end by 0 bases; junction bases not matched to a gene: 10. The CDR3 totals 16 residues. The V gene's germline CDR1 is SQVTM and CDR2 ANQGSEA. The CDR3 protein is CSVYRQGRTNTGELFF. The CDR3 bases are TGCAGCGTGTACCGACAGGGTAGAACGAACACCGGGGAGCTGTTTTTT.

As DNA, the CDR3 is TGTGCCAGTAGTATTTCGAGGGACAGGGGGTTCTATGGCTACACCTTC. As protein: CASSISRDRGFYGYTF. The rearrangement joins TRBV19 to TRBJ1-2; 11 positions match TRBD1. V gave up 3 bases and J gave up 4 bases; unmatched junction bases: 7. The germline CDR1 and CDR2 sequences are LNHDA and SQIVND (reference sequence). The CDR3 is made up of 16 amino acids.

This chain connects TRBV7-9 to TRBJ1-3; D gene unclear. Trimming shortened V by 2 bases and J by 0 bases, and 5 bases separated the two germline ends. The CDR3 has 14 residues. CDR1 and CDR2 from the germline V gene are SEHNR and FQNEAQ (reference sequence). The CDR3: CASSLSGSGNTIYF. As DNA, the CDR3 is TGTGCCAGCAGCTTAAGCGGCTCTGGAAACACCATATATTTT.

This sequence joins TRBV13 and TRBJ2-7, with TRBD2 matching over 7 bases. Unmatched junction bases numbered 4, after V lost 4 bases and J lost 1 base. The CDR3 is 14 amino acids. Germline V CDR1 and CDR2: PRHDT, FYEKMQ (reference sequence). CDR3 sequence: CASSSSGGSYEQYF. The CDR3, as DNA: TGTGCCAGCAGCTCGTCGGGGGGATCCTACGAGCAGTACTTC.

The CDR3 DNA reads TGTGCCAGCAGTATTACAGGGATCAATCAGCCCCAGCATTTT. Its protein is CASSITGINQPQHF. The chain uses TRBV6-5 and TRBJ1-5, with TRBD1 as a possible D gene (6 bases). The CDR3 sequence is 14 residues long. The germline gives CDR1 MNHEY, CDR2 SVGAGI. The ends were cut back, 5 bases at V and 3 bases at J, with 11 bases in the middle.

This rearrangement joins TRBV10-3 to TRBJ2-3; 10 positions agree with TRBD2. Trimming cost V 10 bases and J 2 bases; bases outside gene matches: 9. This CDR3 is built from 15 residues. Germline values: CDR1 ENHRY, CDR2 SYGVKD. CDR3 loop: CATAAGLAVTDTQYF. The CDR3 bases are TGTGCCACCGCAGCTGGACTAGCGGTCACAGATACGCAGTATTTT.

The chain couples TRBV6-5 to TRBJ2-2; tentatively, D is TRBD2 (5 bases). The ends were cut back, 0 bases at V and 5 bases at J, with 13 bases in the middle. This CDR3 is built from 16 residues. Germline V gene lookup returns CDR1 MNHEY and CDR2 SVGAGI. The CDR3 is CASSYSNLRGTGELFF. CDR3 sequence (DNA): TGTGCCAGCAGTTACTCGAATTTACGGGGAACCGGGGAGCTGTTTTTT.

V is TRBV27 and J is TRBJ1-6, with D unresolved. Trimming shortened V by 0 bases and J by 4 bases, and 7 bases separated the two germline ends. The germline CDR1 and CDR2 sequences are MNHEY and SMNVEV (reference sequence). The CDR3 totals 15 residues. CDR3 in DNA: TGTGCCAGCAGTTTATCGTCCCAATATAATTCACCCCTCCACTTT. It specifies CASSLSSQYNSPLHF.

V is TRBV6-5 and J is TRBJ1-1, with 7 bases fitting TRBD1. The CDR3 totals 15 residues. Germline values: CDR1 MNHEY, CDR2 SVGAGI. Germline trimming cut 8 bases from V and 1 base from J; bases unmatched to any gene: 10. The DNA of the CDR3 is TGTGCCAGCGAGGCGAGGGGGCGCGGGAACACTGAAGCTTTCTTT. This translates into CASEARGRGNTEAFF.

V usage is TRBV28 and J usage is TRBJ2-3; D might be TRBD2 (5 bases). Germline CDR1 is MDHEN and CDR2 is SYDVKM. This CDR3 contains 15 residues. The V gene lost 6 bases and the J gene lost 0 bases, with 13 bases spanning the gap. CDR3 amino acids: CASRPNGESTDTQYF. The CDR3 bases are TGTGCCAGCAGGCCCAACGGGGAAAGCACAGATACGCAGTATTTT.

The chain couples TRBV27 to TRBJ1-1, with a weak D call TRBD1 (6 bases). CDR3 size: 16 residues. Trimming took off 0 bases at V and 5 bases at J, with 16 bases between the two ends. Germline V gene sequence: CDR1 MNHEY, CDR2 SMNVEV (reference sequence). The CDR3 nucleotides are TGTGCCAGCAGTTTATCGGCGATAGGGGGAATAACTGAAGCTTTCTTT. Translating gives CASSLSAIGGITEAFF.

V usage is TRBV7-2 and J usage is TRBJ1-1; the D is unclear. V dropped 5 bases and J dropped 5 bases, with 18 bases sitting between them. In germline, CDR1 is SGHTA, CDR2 FQGNSA. The CDR3 spans 15 residues. CDR3 in DNA: TGTGCCAGCAGCCCTCAACTTGGCGGGGTTACTGAAGCTTTCTTT. The encoded protein is CASSPQLGGVTEAFF.

The V gene is TRBV4-3, the J gene TRBJ1-4, with D possibly being TRBD1 (6 bases). From germline, CDR1 is LGHNA and CDR2 YSLEER. This CDR3 contains 15 residues. V was pared by 2 bases and J by 7 bases, with 14 bases between. CDR3 region: CASSQTYREGEKLFF. CDR3 nucleotides: TGCGCCAGCAGCCAAACGTACAGGGAAGGTGAAAAACTGTTTTTT.